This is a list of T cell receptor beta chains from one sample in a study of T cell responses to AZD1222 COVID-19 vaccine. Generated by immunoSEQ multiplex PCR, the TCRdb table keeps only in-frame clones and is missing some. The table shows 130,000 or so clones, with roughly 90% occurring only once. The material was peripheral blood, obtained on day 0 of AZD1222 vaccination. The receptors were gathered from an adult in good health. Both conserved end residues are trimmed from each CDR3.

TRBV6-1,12,ASGDSITGNTIY
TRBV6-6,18,ASSLRQRGTGGWGNQPQH
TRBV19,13,ASSIPAGYAREAF
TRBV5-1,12,ASSRIGRDTEAF
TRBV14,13,ASSQVLAGTGELF
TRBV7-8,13,ASSPWTEYSQPQH
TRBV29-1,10,SATRGSETQY
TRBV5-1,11,ASSDRNSYEQY
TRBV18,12,ATSKRGAADTQY
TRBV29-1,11,SVGRGGGETQY
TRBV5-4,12,ASSLWRQSEKLF
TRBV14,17,ASSITTSGRGLRYNEQF